These 29 T cell receptor beta chains share one sample of origin, sequenced in a study of CXCR3-negative and CXCR3-positive naive CD8 T cells. Which antigens these TCRs recognize remains unknown. Libraries were UMI-labeled 5' RACE TRB cDNA. TCRdb reanalyzed the 5' RACE reads, giving one entry per CDR3 protein sequence and no DNA. The record lists about 130,000 distinct CDR3 sequences, of which the ten most abundant hold 0.41%. General study findings and limits: Hydrophobicity was higher for TRB CDR3s found in CXCR3-positive naive cells than in CXCR3-negative naive cells.

Sequencing was carried out using naive CXCR3+ CD8+ T cells from blood. Subset of the sample: CD45RO-CCR7+CD27+CD95- naive CD8+ T cells expressing CXCR3 (TNR3+). The receptors derive from a human donor in good health. Some clones in this sample may be carry-over from other donors' samples.

The chain carries TRBV5-1 and TRBJ1-2; TCRdb reports TRBD1, a call that lacks DNA to check it against. CDR1 and CDR2 from the germline V gene are SGHRS and YFSETQ. The CDR3 contains 11 residues. The CDR3 spells CASRQDHGYTF. Full variable domain (outside the CDR3, taken from reference TRBV5-1 and TRBJ1-2): KAGVTQTPRYLIKTRGQQVTLSCSPISGHRSVSWYQQTPGQGLQFLFEYFSETQRNKGNFPGRFSGRQFSNSRSEMNVSTLELGDSALYLCASRQDHGYTFGSGTRLTVV.

This rearrangement joins TRBV6-2 or TRBV6-3 to TRBJ2-1; no DNA is available, so the TRBD1 call from TCRdb remains unchecked. Looked up from germline, CDR1 is MNHEY and CDR2 is SVGEGT. The length of the CDR3 is 15 residues. The CDR3 sequence is CASSVYGDPGDEQFF.

The rearrangement uses TRBV29-1 and TRBJ1-3; TCRdb's assignment of TRBD1 cannot be checked, as there is no DNA. The CDR3 extends over 12 amino acids. Germline V CDR1 and CDR2: SQVTM, ANQGSEA. The CDR3 protein is CSVRVSGNTIYF.

The chain carries TRBV7-2 and TRBJ2-7; TCRdb lists TRBD1, though no DNA is available to test this call. Germline CDR1 reads SGHTA; CDR2 reads FQGNSA. The CDR3 spans 15 residues. The CDR3 loop reads CASTQLPGVAYEQYF. Together with reference TRBV7-2 and TRBJ2-7, the CDR3 gives the full variable domain: GAGVSQSPSNKVTEKGKDVELRCDPISGHTALYWYRQSLGQGLEFLIYFQGNSAPDKSGLPSDRFSAERTGGSVSTLTIQRTQQEDSAVYLCASTQLPGVAYEQYFGPGTRLTVT.

The chain uses TRBV28 and TRBJ2-7. Looked up from germline, CDR1 is MDHEN and CDR2 is SYDVKM. The CDR3 totals 11 residues. The CDR3 spells CASSLRNEQYF.

This rearrangement joins TRBV28 to TRBJ1-1. The germline gives CDR1 MDHEN, CDR2 SYDVKM. The CDR3 extends over 15 amino acids. The CDR3 loop is CASSVLGVLNTEAFF.

The chain employs TRBV12-3 or TRBV12-4 and TRBJ2-7; TCRdb picks TRBD1, but there is no DNA to check that call. This CDR3 spans 13 amino acids. The CDR3 sequence: CASSPGQQYEQYF.

The V gene is TRBV9, the J gene TRBJ2-2; the TRBD1 assignment by TCRdb is unverifiable without DNA. The CDR3 has 16 amino acids. Germline CDR1 and CDR2: SGDLS and YYNGEE. This CDR3 is CASSPSGTGNTGELFF.

The chain is built from TRBV7-8 and TRBJ2-1; the D gene TCRdb calls, TRBD1, cannot be checked with no DNA. Germline CDR1 reads SGHVS; CDR2 reads FQNEAQ. The CDR3 extends over 14 amino acids. CDR3 sequence reads: CASTPGGTGGRQFF. Complete variable domain (other parts from reference TRBV7-8 and TRBJ2-1): GAGVSQSPRYKVAKRGQDVALRCDPISGHVSLFWYQQALGQGPEFLTYFQNEAQLDKSGLPSDRFFAERPEGSVSTLKIQRTQQEDSAVYLCASTPGGTGGRQFFGPGTRLTVL.

The rearrangement uses TRBV6-2 or TRBV6-3 and TRBJ2-7; checking the TCRdb D call of TRBD1 is not possible without DNA. Germline-derived CDR1 and CDR2 are MNHEY and SVGEGT. CDR3 length: 14 amino acids. The CDR3 sequence: CASSPDEGSYEQYF.

This chain joins TRBV28 and TRBJ2-1. The germline V gene has CDR1 MDHEN and CDR2 SYDVKM. The CDR3 loop spans 14 amino acids. CDR3 residues: CASSLVRGYNEQFF.

This chain joins TRBV28 and TRBJ2-5; TCRdb gives TRBD2 as the D gene, but with no DNA this cannot be confirmed. The CDR3 contains 18 residues. Germline V lookup: CDR1 MDHEN, CDR2 SYDVKM. CDR3 region: CASSKEGTSGRHQETQYF.

The chain joins TRBV4-1 to TRBJ2-3; the D call from TCRdb, TRBD2, cannot be confirmed without DNA. The germline CDR1 and CDR2 sequences are MGHRA and YSYEKL. The CDR3 length is 15 residues. CDR3 sequence: CASSLLAGDTDTQYF.

The CDR3: CSVGGGDSYEQYF. The chain employs TRBV29-1 and TRBJ2-7; TCRdb picks TRBD2, but there is no DNA to check that call. Germline-derived CDR1 and CDR2 are SQVTM and ANQGSEA. The CDR3 totals 13 residues.

The genes are TRBV28 and TRBJ2-4; TCRdb outputs TRBD1, but without DNA this stays unchecked. From germline, CDR1 is MDHEN and CDR2 SYDVKM. This CDR3 is 15 amino acids long. CDR3 loop: CASSLWDRGENIQYF.

This chain joins TRBV29-1 and TRBJ1-5; TCRdb proposes TRBD1, but this gene call is untestable without DNA. Germline V gene data show CDR1 as SQVTM and CDR2 as ANQGSEA. This CDR3 comprises 15 residues. CDR3 loop: CSVLIPFTGSGTQHF.

The V gene is TRBV27, the J gene TRBJ2-7; there is no DNA to check the TCRdb D call of TRBD2. In germline, CDR1 is MNHEY, CDR2 SMNVEV (reference sequence). The CDR3 loop spans 15 amino acids. CDR3 residues: CASSPASGTTYEQYF.

V gene TRBV7-3 combines with J gene TRBJ2-3; TCRdb calls TRBD2, which cannot be checked without DNA. The CDR3 consists of 19 residues. Per germline, CDR1 SGHTA and CDR2 FQGTGA. The CDR3 reads CASSSGGTSGMWGTDTQYF. Combining the CDR3 with reference TRBV7-3 and TRBJ2-3 gives the whole variable domain GAGVSQTPSNKVTEKGKYVELRCDPISGHTALYWYRQSLGQGPEFLIYFQGTGAADDSGLPNDRFFAVRPEGSVSTLKIQRTERGDSAVYLCASSSGGTSGMWGTDTQYFGPGTRLTVL.

The CDR3 reads CASRPGLAVQEAQYF. V and J are TRBV7-9 and TRBJ2-5; TCRdb reports TRBD2, a call that lacks DNA to check it against. The CDR3 extends over 15 amino acids. Germline V gene data show CDR1 as SEHNR and CDR2 as FQNEAQ (reference sequence).

The chain couples TRBV28 to TRBJ2-1. CDR1 MDHEN and CDR2 SYDVKM come from the germline V gene. The CDR3 consists of 12 residues. The CDR3: CASSFWGNEQFF. Supplemented by reference TRBV28 and TRBJ2-1, the full variable domain reads DVKVTQSSRYLVKRTGEKVFLECVQDMDHENMFWYRQDPGLGLRLIYFSYDVKMKEKGDIPEGYSVSREKKERFSLILESASTNQTSMYLCASSFWGNEQFFGPGTRLTVL.

The rearrangement links TRBV29-1 to TRBJ2-3. The V gene's germline CDR1 is SQVTM and CDR2 ANQGSEA. The CDR3 is made up of 14 amino acids. The CDR3 region is CSGDQASSTDTQYF.

This sequence joins TRBV6-2 or TRBV6-3 and TRBJ2-1; TCRdb names TRBD1, which stays unverified in the absence of DNA. The length of the CDR3 is 13 residues. Germline loops: CDR1 MNHEY, CDR2 SVGEGT. The CDR3 spells CASNLSGGREQFF.

The V gene is TRBV28, the J gene TRBJ1-5. This CDR3 is 15 amino acids long. Germline V gene data show CDR1 as MDHEN and CDR2 as SYDVKM. The chain's CDR3 is CASSPLMRGNQPQHF.

The chain links TRBV7-9 to TRBJ2-1; TCRdb picks TRBD2, but there is no DNA to check that call. The CDR3 is 14 amino acids. Germline lookup yields CDR1 SEHNR and CDR2 FQNEAQ (reference sequence). CDR3 residues: CASSLVLAANEQFF.

V usage is TRBV5-5 and J usage is TRBJ2-1. In germline, CDR1 is SGHKS, CDR2 YYEKEE (reference sequence). The length of the CDR3 is 16 residues. The CDR3 here is CASSLRLSDSYNEQFF.

This chain connects TRBV28 to TRBJ2-5; the TRBD1 assignment by TCRdb is unverifiable without DNA. Looked up from germline, CDR1 is MDHEN and CDR2 is SYDVKM. The CDR3 sequence is 15 residues long. The CDR3 spells CASTHYRGLGETQYF.

This sequence joins TRBV12-3 or TRBV12-4 and TRBJ2-7; TCRdb designates TRBD2, a call that cannot be tested without DNA. The CDR3 totals 13 residues. CDR3 amino acids: CASGTSGVYEQYF.

V and J are TRBV28 and TRBJ2-5; the TCRdb call, TRBD1, lacks DNA for checking. CDR1 is MDHEN and CDR2 is SYDVKM in the germline V gene. The CDR3 covers 14 residues. CDR3 region: CASNSGQAQETQYF. The full variable domain, completed using reference TRBV28 and TRBJ2-5, is DVKVTQSSRYLVKRTGEKVFLECVQDMDHENMFWYRQDPGLGLRLIYFSYDVKMKEKGDIPEGYSVSREKKERFSLILESASTNQTSMYLCASNSGQAQETQYFGPGTRLLVL.

This chain joins TRBV6-5 and TRBJ2-7. The CDR3 is 14 amino acids. Germline-derived CDR1 and CDR2 are MNHEY and SVGAGI. The CDR3 spells CASSYVGASYEQYF.